This record concerns one T cell receptor (beta chain) sequence. No antigen is known for it. This entry comes from a study of CD8+CD57+ T cells in acquired aplastic anemia. Study in general: Sorted CD4+ plus CD8+ cells gave DNA averaging roughly 3.2 ug. General observations from the study: Patients showed no significant difference from controls in CD8+ Simpson's diversity. Between patients and controls, approximately 29 CD8+ CDR3 sequences were found in common.

Trimming removed 0 bases from V and 3 bases from J, with 11 bases in between. The CDR3 has 15 residues. CDR1 MGHRA and CDR2 YSYEKL come from the germline V gene. The TCR beta profiling, which covered VDJ combination and CDR3 sequence, was carried out using genomic DNA as the template. TCRdb reprocessed the reads with MiXCR, giving one entry per CDR3 protein. The repertoire consists of under 350,000 distinct CDR3 sequences, with approximately 57% occurring once and the leading ten covering roughly 8%. The TCR sequence derives from a human donor with severe aplastic anemia or a healthy control (not recorded which). The chain uses TRBV4-1 and TRBJ1-1; perhaps TRBD1 as D (6 bases). Sequenced material: sorted CD4+, CD8+, or CD8+CD57+ T cells (not recorded which) from PBMCs. The CDR3 loop is CASSQDIWGHTEAFF. The CDR3 region has the DNA TGCGCCAGCAGCCAAGATATATGGGGGCACACTGAAGCTTTCTTT.